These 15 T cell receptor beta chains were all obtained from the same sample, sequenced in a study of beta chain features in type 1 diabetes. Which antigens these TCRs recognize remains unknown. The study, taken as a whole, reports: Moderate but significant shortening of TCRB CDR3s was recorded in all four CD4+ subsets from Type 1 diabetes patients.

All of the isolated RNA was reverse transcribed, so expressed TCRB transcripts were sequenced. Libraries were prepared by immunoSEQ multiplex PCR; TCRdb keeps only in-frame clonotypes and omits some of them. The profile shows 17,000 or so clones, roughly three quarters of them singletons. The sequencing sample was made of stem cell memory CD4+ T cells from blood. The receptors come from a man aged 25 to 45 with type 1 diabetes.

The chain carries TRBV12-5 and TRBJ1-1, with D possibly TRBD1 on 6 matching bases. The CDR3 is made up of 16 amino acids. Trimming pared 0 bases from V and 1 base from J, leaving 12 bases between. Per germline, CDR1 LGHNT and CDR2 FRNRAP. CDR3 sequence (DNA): TGTGCTAGTGGTTTGGTATTAGGACAGCAGAACACTGAAGCTTTCTTT. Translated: CASGLVLGQQNTEAFF.

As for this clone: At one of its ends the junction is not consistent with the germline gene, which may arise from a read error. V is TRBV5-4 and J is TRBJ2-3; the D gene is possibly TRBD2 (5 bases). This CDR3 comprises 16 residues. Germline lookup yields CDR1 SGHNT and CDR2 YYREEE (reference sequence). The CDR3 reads CASSQEGKAKTDTQYF. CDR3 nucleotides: TGCGCCAGCAGCCAAGAGGGCAAAGCGAAAACAGATACGCAGTATTTT.

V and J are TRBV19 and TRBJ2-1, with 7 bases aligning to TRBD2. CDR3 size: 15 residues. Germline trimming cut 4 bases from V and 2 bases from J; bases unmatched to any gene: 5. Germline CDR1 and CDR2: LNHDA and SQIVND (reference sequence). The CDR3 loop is CASSTERGAYNEQFF. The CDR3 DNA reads TGTGCCAGTAGTACAGAGCGGGGCGCCTACAATGAGCAGTTCTTC.

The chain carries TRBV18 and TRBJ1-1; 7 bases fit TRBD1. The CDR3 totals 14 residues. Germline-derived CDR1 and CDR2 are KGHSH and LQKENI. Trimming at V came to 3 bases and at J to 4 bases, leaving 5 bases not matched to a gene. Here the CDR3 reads CASSPPGQITEAFF. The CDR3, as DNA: TGTGCCAGCTCACCTCCGGGACAGATCACTGAAGCTTTCTTT.

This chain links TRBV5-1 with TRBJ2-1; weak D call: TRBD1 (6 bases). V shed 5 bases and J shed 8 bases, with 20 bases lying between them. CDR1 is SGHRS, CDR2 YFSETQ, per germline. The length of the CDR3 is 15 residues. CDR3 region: CASRVGTPSGDEQFF. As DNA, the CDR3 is TGCGCCAGCAGGGTCGGGACACCCTCTGGCGATGAGCAGTTCTTC.

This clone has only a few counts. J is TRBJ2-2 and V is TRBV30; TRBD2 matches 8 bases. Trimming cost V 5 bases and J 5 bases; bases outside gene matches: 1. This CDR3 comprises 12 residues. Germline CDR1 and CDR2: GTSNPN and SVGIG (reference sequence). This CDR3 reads CAWQRGTGELFF. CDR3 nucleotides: TGTGCCTGGCAGCGGGGGACCGGGGAGCTGTTTTTT.

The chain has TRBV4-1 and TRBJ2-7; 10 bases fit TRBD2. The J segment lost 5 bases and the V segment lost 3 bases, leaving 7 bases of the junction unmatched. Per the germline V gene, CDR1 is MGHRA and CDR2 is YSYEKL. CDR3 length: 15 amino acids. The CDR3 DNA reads TGCGCCAGCAGCCACCCTCTAGCGGGGGTTGACGAGCAGTACTTC. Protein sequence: CASSHPLAGVDEQYF.

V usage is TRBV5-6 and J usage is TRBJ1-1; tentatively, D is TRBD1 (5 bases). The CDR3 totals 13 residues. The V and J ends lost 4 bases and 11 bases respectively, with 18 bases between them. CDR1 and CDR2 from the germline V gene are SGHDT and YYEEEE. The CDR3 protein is CASSPGEGKVAFF. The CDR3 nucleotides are TGTGCCAGCAGCCCCGGGGAGGGGAAGGTGGCTTTCTTT.

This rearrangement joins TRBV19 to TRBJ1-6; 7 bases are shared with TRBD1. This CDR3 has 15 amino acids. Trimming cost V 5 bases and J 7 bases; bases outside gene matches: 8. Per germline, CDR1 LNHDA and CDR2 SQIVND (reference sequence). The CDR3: CASSSDRAENSPLHF. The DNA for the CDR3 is TGTGCCAGTAGTTCCGACAGGGCAGAAAATTCACCCCTCCACTTT.

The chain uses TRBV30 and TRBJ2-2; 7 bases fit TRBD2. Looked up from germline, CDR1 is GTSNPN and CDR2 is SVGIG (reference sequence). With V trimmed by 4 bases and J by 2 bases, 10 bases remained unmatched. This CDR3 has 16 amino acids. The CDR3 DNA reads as TGTGCCTGGAAGGAAGCAGGGAGGGTCAACACCGGGGAGCTGTTTTTT. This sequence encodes CAWKEAGRVNTGELFF.

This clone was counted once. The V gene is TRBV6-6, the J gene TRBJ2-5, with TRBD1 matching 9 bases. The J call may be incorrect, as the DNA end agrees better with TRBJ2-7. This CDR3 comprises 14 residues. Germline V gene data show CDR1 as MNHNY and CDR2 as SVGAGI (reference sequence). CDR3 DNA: TGTGCCAGCAGCCTGACAGGGGGGAACTACGAGCAGTACTTC. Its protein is CASSLTGGNYEQYF.

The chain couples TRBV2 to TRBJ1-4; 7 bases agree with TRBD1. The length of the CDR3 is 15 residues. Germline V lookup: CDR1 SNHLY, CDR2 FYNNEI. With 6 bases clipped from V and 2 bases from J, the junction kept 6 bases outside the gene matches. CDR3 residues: CASSWSRGTNEKLFF. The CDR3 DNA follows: TGTGCCAGCAGCTGGAGCAGGGGGACTAATGAAAAACTGTTTTTT.

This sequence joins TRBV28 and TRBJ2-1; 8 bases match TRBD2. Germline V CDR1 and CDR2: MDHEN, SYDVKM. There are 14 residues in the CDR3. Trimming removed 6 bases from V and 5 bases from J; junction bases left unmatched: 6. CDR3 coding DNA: TGTGCCAGCAGCCCGGGGGGGGACCACAATGAGCAGTTCTTC. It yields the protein CASSPGGDHNEQFF. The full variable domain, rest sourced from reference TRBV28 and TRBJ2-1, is DVKVTQSSRYLVKRTGEKVFLECVQDMDHENMFWYRQDPGLGLRLIYFSYDVKMKEKGDIPEGYSVSREKKERFSLILESASTNQTSMYLCASSPGGDHNEQFFGPGTRLTVL.

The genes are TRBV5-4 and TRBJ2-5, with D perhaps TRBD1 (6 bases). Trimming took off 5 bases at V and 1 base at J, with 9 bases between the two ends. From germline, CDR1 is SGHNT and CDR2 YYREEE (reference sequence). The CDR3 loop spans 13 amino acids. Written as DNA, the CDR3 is TGTGCCAGCAGTTGGGGGCCCCAAGAGACCCAGTACTTC. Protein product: CASSWGPQETQYF.

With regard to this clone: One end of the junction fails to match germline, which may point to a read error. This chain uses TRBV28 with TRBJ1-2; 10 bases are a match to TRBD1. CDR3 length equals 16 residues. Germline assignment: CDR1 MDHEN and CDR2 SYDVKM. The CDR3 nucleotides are TGTGCCAACAGTACCGGGACAGGGGCCTCTCGGTATGGCTACACCTTC. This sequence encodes CANSTGTGASRYGYTF.